This is a list of T cell receptor beta chains from one sample in a study of T-cell reconstitution after alpha-beta-depleted transplantation in children. TCRdb called the PCR reads again in MiXCR, with one record for every CDR3 protein. The sample consists of 200,000 to 250,000 distinct CDR3 sequences, 20% to 30% of them appearing once. Sample: PBMCs, taken before TCRalphabeta/CD19-depleted stem cell transplant. The receptor set was obtained from a girl aged 2 to 10 with Fanconi anemia, due to receive a stem cell transplant. The CDR3 runs from the conserved cysteine through the conserved F or W. A D gene is named only where the DNA matches it firmly. Clone size is given for some rows only: seen once, a few or many times, or a class if the clone is expanded.

j_call d_call v_call clone_size cdr3_nt cdr3_aa
TRBJ2-7 NA TRBV6-5 many TGTGCCAGCAGCCGAGGAATTGGTCACGAGCAGTACTTC CASSRGIGHEQYF
TRBJ2-1 NA TRBV29-1 many TGCAGCGAACGAACGAGCACCTTACCCTACAATGAGCAGTTCTTC CSERTSTLPYNEQFF
TRBJ1-2 NA TRBV20-1 once TGCAGTGGGAAGGGAAGTAACTATGGCTACACCTTC CSGKGSNYGYTF
TRBJ1-3 NA TRBV20-1 few TGCAGTGCGAGCAGGGTATCTGGAAACACCATATATTTT CSASRVSGNTIYF
TRBJ2-5 NA TRBV7-7 NA TGTGCCAGCAGCTTAGGCCCGGCAAAAGAGACCCAGTACTTC CASSLGPAKETQYF
TRBJ2-5 NA TRBV20-1 once TGCAGTGCGAGGCGGACAGAACAAGAGACCCAGTACTTC CSARRTEQETQYF
TRBJ2-1 TRBD2 TRBV29-1 NA TGCAGCGTTGAAGAGCGGGGGGCCTCCTACAATGAGCAGTTCTTC CSVEERGASYNEQFF
TRBJ2-7 TRBD2 TRBV11-2 NA TGTGCCAGCAGCAACCCGAGCGGGAGGGCCCAAGGAGGGTACGAGCAGTACTTC CASSNPSGRAQGGYEQYF
TRBJ2-2 NA TRBV30 NA TGTGCCTGGATACCCGTGAACACCGGGGAGCTGTTTTTT CAWIPVNTGELFF
TRBJ2-1 NA TRBV20-1 NA TGCAGTGCTAGAGATAGTCGGGGCTCGGACAATGAGCAGTTCTTC CSARDSRGSDNEQFF